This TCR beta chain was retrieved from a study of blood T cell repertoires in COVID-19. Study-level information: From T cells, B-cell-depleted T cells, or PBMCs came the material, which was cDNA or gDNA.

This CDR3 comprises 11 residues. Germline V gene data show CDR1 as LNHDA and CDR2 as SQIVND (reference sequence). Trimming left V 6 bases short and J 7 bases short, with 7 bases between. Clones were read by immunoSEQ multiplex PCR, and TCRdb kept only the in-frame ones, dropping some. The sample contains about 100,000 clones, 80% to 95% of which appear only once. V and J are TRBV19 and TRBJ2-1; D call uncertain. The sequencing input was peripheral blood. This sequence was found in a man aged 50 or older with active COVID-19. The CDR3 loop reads CASRVGNEQFF. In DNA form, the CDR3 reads TGTGCCAGTAGGGTCGGGAATGAGCAGTTCTTC. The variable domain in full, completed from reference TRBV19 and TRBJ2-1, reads DGGITQSPKYLFRKEGQNVTLSCEQNLNHDAMYWYRQDPGQGLRLIYYSQIVNDFQKGDIAEGYSVSREKKESFPLTVTSAQKNPTAFYLCASRVGNEQFFGPGTRLTVL.